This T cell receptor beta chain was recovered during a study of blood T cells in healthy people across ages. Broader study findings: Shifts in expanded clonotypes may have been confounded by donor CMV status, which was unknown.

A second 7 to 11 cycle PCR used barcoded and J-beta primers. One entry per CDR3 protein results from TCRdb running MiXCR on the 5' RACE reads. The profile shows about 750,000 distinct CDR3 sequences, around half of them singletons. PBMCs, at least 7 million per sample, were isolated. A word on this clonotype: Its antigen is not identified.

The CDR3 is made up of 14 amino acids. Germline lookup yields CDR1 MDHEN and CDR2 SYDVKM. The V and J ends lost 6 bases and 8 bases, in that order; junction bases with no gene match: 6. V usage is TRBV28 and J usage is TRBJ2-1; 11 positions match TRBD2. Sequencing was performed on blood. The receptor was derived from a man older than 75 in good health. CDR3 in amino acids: CASSTSGSRYEQFF. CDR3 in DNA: TGTGCCAGCAGCACTAGCGGGAGTAGGTATGAGCAGTTCTTC.